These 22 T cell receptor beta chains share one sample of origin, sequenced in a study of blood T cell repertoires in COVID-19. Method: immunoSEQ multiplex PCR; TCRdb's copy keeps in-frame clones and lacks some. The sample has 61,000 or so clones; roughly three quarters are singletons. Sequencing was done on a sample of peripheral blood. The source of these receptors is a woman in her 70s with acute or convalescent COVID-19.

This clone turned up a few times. CDR3 residues: CSASNGDEQFF. Here the CDR3 DNA reads TGCAGTGCTAGTAACGGAGATGAGCAGTTCTTC. The chain carries TRBV20-1 and TRBJ2-1; D remains unclear. Germline assignment: CDR1 DFQATT and CDR2 SNEGSKA (reference sequence). V dropped 3 bases and J dropped 8 bases, with 8 bases sitting between them. There are 11 residues in the CDR3.

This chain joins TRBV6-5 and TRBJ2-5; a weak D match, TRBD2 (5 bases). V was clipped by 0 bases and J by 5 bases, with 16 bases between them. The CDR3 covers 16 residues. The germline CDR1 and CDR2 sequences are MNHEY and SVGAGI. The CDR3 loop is CASSYSGASRGETQYF. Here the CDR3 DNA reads TGTGCCAGCAGTTACTCAGGTGCCTCCCGCGGGGAGACCCAGTACTTC.

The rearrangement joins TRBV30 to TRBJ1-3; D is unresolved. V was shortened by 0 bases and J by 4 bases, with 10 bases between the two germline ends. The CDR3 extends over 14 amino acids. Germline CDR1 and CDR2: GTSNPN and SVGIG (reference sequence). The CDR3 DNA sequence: TGTGCCTGGAGTGTGGCGGCGGCAGGAAACACCATATATTTT. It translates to CAWSVAAAGNTIYF.

The chain's CDR3 is CASSEAAGQVGYTF. The CDR3 DNA is TGTGCCAGCAGTGAAGCGGCTGGACAGGTAGGCTACACCTTC. The V call is TRBV6-1, the J call TRBJ1-2, with 7 bases matching TRBD1. This CDR3 is 14 amino acids long. Germline assignment: CDR1 MNHNS and CDR2 SASEGT. V gave up 0 bases and J gave up 8 bases; unmatched junction bases: 6.

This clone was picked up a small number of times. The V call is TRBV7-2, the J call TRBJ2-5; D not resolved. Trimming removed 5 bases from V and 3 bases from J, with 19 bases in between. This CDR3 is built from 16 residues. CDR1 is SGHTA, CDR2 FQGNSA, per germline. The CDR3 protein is CASSVRHLGIKETQYF. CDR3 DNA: TGTGCCAGCAGCGTTAGACATTTGGGCATAAAAGAGACCCAGTACTTC.

The CDR3 bases are TGTGCCAGCAGCTTAAAGGGGTCAGAGACCCAGTACTTC. This encodes CASSLKGSETQYF. The V and J genes are TRBV7-3 and TRBJ2-5; D possibly corresponds to TRBD1 (5 bases). This CDR3 region has 13 residues. V lost 1 base and J 4 bases, leaving 7 bases between the germline ends. Germline V gives CDR1 SGHTA, CDR2 FQGTGA.

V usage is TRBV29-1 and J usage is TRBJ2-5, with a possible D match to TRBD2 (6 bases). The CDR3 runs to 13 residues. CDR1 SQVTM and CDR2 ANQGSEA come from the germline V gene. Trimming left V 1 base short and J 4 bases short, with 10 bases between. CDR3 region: CSVEGFGGETQYF. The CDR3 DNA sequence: TGCAGCGTTGAAGGTTTCGGGGGAGAGACCCAGTACTTC.

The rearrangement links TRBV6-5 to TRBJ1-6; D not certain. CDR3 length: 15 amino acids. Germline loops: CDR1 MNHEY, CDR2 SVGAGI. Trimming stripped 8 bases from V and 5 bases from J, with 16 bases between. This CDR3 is CASVVWGDNNSPLHF. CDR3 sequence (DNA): TGTGCCAGCGTTGTTTGGGGAGACAATAATTCACCCCTCCACTTT.

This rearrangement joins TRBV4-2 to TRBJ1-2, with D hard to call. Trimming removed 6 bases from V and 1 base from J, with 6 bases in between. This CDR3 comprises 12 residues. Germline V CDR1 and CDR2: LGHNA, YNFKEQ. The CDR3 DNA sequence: TGTGCCAGCAGGAACTATAACTATGGCTACACCTTC. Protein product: CASRNYNYGYTF.

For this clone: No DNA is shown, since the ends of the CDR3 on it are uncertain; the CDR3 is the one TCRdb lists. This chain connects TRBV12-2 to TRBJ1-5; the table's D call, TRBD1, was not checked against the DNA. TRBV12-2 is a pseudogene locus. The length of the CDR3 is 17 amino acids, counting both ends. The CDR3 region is CASRLAWGQGANQPQHF.

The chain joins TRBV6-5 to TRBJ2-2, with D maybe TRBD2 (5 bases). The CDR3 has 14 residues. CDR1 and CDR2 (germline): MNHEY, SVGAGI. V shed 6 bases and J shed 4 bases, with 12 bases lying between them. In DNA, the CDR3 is TGTGCCAGCAGGGGGAGAGGGCCCACCGGGGAGCTGTTTTTT. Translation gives CASRGRGPTGELFF.

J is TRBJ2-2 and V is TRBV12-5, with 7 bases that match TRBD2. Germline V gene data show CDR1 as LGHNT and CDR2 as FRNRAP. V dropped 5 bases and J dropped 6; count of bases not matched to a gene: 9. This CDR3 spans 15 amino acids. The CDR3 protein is CASGTPAGTAGELFF. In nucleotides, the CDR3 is TGTGCTAGTGGTACCCCAGCGGGGACCGCCGGGGAGCTGTTTTTT.

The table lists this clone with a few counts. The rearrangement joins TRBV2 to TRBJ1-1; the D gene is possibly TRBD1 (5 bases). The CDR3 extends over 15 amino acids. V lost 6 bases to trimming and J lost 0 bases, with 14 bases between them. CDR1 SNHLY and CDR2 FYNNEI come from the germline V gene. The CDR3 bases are TGTGCCAGCAGGTTGAGGGGACTGATGAACACTGAAGCTTTCTTT. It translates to CASRLRGLMNTEAFF.

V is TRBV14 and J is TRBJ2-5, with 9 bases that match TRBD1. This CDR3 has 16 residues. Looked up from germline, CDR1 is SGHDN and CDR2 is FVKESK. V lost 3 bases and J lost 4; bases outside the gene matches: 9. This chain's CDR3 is CASSQFGTGLGETQYF. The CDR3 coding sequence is TGTGCCAGCAGCCAGTTTGGGACAGGGCTGGGAGAGACCCAGTACTTC. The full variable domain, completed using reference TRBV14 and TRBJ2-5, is EAGVTQFPSHSVIEKGQTVTLRCDPISGHDNLYWYRRVMGKEIKFLLHFVKESKQDESGMPNNRFLAERTGGTYSTLKVQPAELEDSGVYFCASSQFGTGLGETQYFGPGTRLLVL.

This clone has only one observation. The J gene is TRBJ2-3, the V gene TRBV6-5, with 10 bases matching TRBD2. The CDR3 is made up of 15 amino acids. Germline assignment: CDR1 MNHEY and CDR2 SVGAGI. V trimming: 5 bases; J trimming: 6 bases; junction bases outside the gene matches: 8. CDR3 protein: CASSRSLAGYDTQYF. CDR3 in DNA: TGTGCCAGCAGTCGCTCACTAGCGGGGTATGATACGCAGTATTTT.

As DNA, the CDR3 is TGTGCCAGCTCATATAGTCAGGGGGCGAACACTGAAGCTTTCTTT. This codes for CASSYSQGANTEAFF. This chain links TRBV18 with TRBJ1-1; 8 bases are shared with TRBD1. The CDR3 contains 15 residues. The V segment lost 5 bases and the J segment 1 base; nucleotides outside the gene matches: 6. Germline V lookup: CDR1 KGHSH, CDR2 LQKENI. The entire variable domain, with the rest obtained from reference TRBV18 and TRBJ1-1, is as follows: NAGVMQNPRHLVRRRGQEARLRCSPMKGHSHVYWYRQLPEEGLKFMVYLQKENIIDESGMPKERFSAEFPKEGPSILRIQQVVRGDSAAYFCASSYSQGANTEAFFGQGTRLTVV.

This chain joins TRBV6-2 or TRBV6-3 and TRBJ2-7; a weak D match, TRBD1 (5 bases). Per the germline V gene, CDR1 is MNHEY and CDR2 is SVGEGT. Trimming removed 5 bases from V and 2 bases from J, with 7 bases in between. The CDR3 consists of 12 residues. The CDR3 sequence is CASSDSPYEQYF. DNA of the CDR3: TGTGCCAGCAGTGACAGTCCCTACGAGCAGTACTTC.

Here the CDR3 reads CASSQIAGGTSTDTQYF. In DNA, the CDR3 is TGTGCCAGCAGCCAGATAGCGGGGGGGACTAGCACAGATACGCAGTATTTT. This sequence joins TRBV2 and TRBJ2-3; TRBD2 matches 11 bases. The germline V gene has CDR1 SNHLY and CDR2 FYNNEI. This CDR3 comprises 17 residues. V lost 6 bases, J lost 0 bases, and 8 bases stayed unmatched.

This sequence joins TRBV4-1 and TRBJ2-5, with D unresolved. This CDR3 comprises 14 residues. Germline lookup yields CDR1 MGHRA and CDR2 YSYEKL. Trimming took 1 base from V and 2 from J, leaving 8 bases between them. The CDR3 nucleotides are TGCGCCAGCAGCCAAGTAGAGGTACAAGAGACCCAGTACTTC. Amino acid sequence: CASSQVEVQETQYF.

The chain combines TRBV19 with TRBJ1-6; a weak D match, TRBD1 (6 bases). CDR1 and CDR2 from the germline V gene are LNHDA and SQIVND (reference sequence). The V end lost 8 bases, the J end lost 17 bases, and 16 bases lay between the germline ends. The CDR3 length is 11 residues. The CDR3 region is CASYKQGAVHF. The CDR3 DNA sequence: TGTGCCAGTTATAAACAGGGCGCCGTCCACTTT.

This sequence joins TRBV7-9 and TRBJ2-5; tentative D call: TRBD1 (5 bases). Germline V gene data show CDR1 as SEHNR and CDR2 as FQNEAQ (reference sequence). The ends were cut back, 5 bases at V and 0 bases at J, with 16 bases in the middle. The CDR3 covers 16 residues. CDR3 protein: CASSARQIHYQETQYF. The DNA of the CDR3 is TGTGCCAGCAGCGCCCGACAGATACATTACCAAGAGACCCAGTACTTC. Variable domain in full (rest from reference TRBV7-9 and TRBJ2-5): DTGVSQNPRHKITKRGQNVTFRCDPISEHNRLYWYRQTLGQGPEFLTYFQNEAQLEKSRLLSDRFSAERPKGSFSTLEIQRTEQGDSAMYLCASSARQIHYQETQYFGPGTRLLVL.

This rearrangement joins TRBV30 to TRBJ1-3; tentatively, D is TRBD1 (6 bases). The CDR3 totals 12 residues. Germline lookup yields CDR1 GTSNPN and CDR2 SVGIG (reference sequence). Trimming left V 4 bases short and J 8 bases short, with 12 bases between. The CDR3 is CAWTKGGDTIYF. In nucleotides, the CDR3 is TGTGCCTGGACTAAAGGGGGGGACACCATATATTTT. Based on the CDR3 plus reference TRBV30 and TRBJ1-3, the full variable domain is SQTIHQWPATLVQPVGSPLSLECTVEGTSNPNLYWYRQAAGRGLQLLFYSVGIGQISSEVPQNLSASRPQDRQFILSSKKLLLSDSGFYLCAWTKGGDTIYFGEGSWLTVV.